This TCR beta chain is from a study of blood T cell repertoires in COVID-19. On the study more broadly: The United States, Italy and Spain supplied acute and convalescent COVID-19 samples.

Source study methods: Counts of nucleated cells, estimated from reference gene primer amplification, were obtained. The table came from immunoSEQ multiplex PCR; TCRdb's copy has only in-frame clones and leaves some out. The V and J calls and the clone size are those of that table, but D and trimming were determined from the DNA. Of some 700,000 clones in the sample, 85% to 90% were seen once. The sequenced material came from peripheral blood. This clonotype was obtained from a woman younger than 35 with acute or convalescent COVID-19.

The CDR3 protein is CASRHAAGRSEAFF. As DNA, the CDR3 is TGCGCCAGCAGACACGCCGCGGGGAGGTCTGAAGCTTTCTTT. This chain links TRBV4-3 with TRBJ1-1, with D hard to call. There are 14 residues in the CDR3. Trimming shortened V by 6 bases and J by 6 bases, and 17 bases separated the two germline ends. Germline V gene lookup returns CDR1 LGHNA and CDR2 YSLEER.